These 14 T cell receptor beta chains originate from one sample sequenced in a study of T cell responses to AZD1222 COVID-19 vaccine. Only in-frame clones appear in the TCRdb table, and some are missing; sequencing was by immunoSEQ multiplex PCR. The sample lists some 120,000 clones, roughly nine tenths occurring once. The sequencing here drew on peripheral blood, taken 28 days after the second AZD1222 dose. The source is an adult who received the AZD1222 COVID-19 vaccine.

CDR3 sequence: CASSSRLAGMHNEQFF. The CDR3 DNA reads TGTGCCAGCAGTTCCCGACTAGCGGGAATGCACAATGAGCAGTTCTTC. The gene calls are TRBV28 and TRBJ2-1; TRBD2 aligns across 11 bases. Trimming removed 4 bases from V and 5 bases from J; junction bases left unmatched: 7. CDR1 is MDHEN, CDR2 SYDVKM, per germline. This CDR3 has 16 amino acids. Using reference TRBV28 and TRBJ2-1 for the parts outside the CDR3, the full variable domain is DVKVTQSSRYLVKRTGEKVFLECVQDMDHENMFWYRQDPGLGLRLIYFSYDVKMKEKGDIPEGYSVSREKKERFSLILESASTNQTSMYLCASSSRLAGMHNEQFFGPGTRLTVL.

V gene TRBV30 combines with J gene TRBJ2-7; TRBD2 is a possible D gene (5 bases). The CDR3 consists of 15 residues. Trimming removed 2 bases from V and 2 bases from J, with 16 bases in between. Germline loops: CDR1 GTSNPN, CDR2 SVGIG (reference sequence). The CDR3 region has the DNA TGTGCCTGGAGTCCACTCGGCGGTAGCGCCTACGAGCAGTACTTC. As protein: CAWSPLGGSAYEQYF.

The chain employs TRBV28 and TRBJ2-2; TRBD1 agrees at 7 bases. The junction had 11 bases not matched to a gene; V was cut back by 6 bases and J by 7 bases. This CDR3 region has 15 residues. Germline V gene data show CDR1 as MDHEN and CDR2 as SYDVKM. CDR3 amino acids: CASRPSTGSVGELFF. DNA for the CDR3: TGTGCCAGCAGGCCCTCGACAGGGTCGGTCGGGGAGCTGTTTTTT.

The chain links TRBV12-3 or TRBV12-4 to TRBJ1-6, with D tentatively TRBD1 (5 bases). Trimming stripped 5 bases from V and 5 bases from J, with 7 bases between. The CDR3 covers 13 residues. The CDR3: CASSGTDNSPLHF. The CDR3 bases are TGTGCCAGCAGTGGGACCGATAATTCACCCCTCCACTTT.

This chain's CDR3 is CATSRDLTSGRAFPFF. The CDR3 bases are TGTGCCACCAGCAGAGATCTTACTAGCGGGAGGGCCTTTCCGTTCTTC. This chain joins TRBV15 and TRBJ2-1; 13 bases match TRBD2. This CDR3 has 16 residues. The germline V gene encodes CDR1 LNHNV and CDR2 YYDKDF (reference sequence). J was trimmed by 15 bases and V by 0 bases; bases with no gene match: 11.

The V call is TRBV28, the J call TRBJ1-1; 7 nucleotides agree with TRBD1. This CDR3 spans 16 amino acids. Germline assignment: CDR1 MDHEN and CDR2 SYDVKM. J gave up 1 base and V 2 bases, and 7 bases lay outside the gene matches. In DNA, the CDR3 is TGTGCCAGCAGTTTAGTCGGCAGGGGGGAGAACACTGAAGCTTTCTTT. Translating gives CASSLVGRGENTEAFF.

The rearrangement links TRBV4-1 to TRBJ2-7; 10 positions agree with TRBD2. Germline trimming cut 2 bases from V and 4 bases from J; bases unmatched to any gene: 5. Germline lookup yields CDR1 MGHRA and CDR2 YSYEKL. The CDR3 consists of 15 residues. CDR3 in amino acids: CASSQSLSGRYEQYF. Here the CDR3 DNA reads TGCGCCAGCAGCCAATCCCTTAGCGGGAGGTACGAGCAGTACTTC.

This chain connects TRBV24-1 to TRBJ1-1; D is uncertain. Between the trimmed V and J ends, which lost 4 bases and 4 bases, there was a span of 6 bases. Germline V gives CDR1 KGHDR, CDR2 SFDVKD. CDR3 size: 12 residues. The CDR3 DNA follows: TGTGCCACCAGTGAGGGCGGCACTGAAGCTTTCTTT. It encodes CATSEGGTEAFF.

This clone has only one observation. The chain carries TRBV5-6 and TRBJ1-5; TRBD1 matches 8 bases. The germline V gene has CDR1 SGHDT and CDR2 YYEEEE. The V segment lost 3 bases and the J segment 3 bases; nucleotides outside the gene matches: 5. This CDR3 is 15 amino acids long. Here the CDR3 reads CASSSSGGVNQPQHF. In DNA form, the CDR3 reads TGTGCCAGCAGCTCATCAGGGGGCGTCAATCAGCCCCAGCATTTT.

The CDR3 loop is CASSPPGTGGEKLFF. DNA for the CDR3: TGTGCCAGCTCACCACCCGGGACAGGGGGAGAAAAACTGTTTTTT. The chain uses TRBV18 and TRBJ1-4; TRBD1 agrees at 11 bases. Germline trimming cut 0 bases from V and 8 bases from J; bases unmatched to any gene: 2. In germline, CDR1 is KGHSH, CDR2 LQKENI. This CDR3 has 15 residues.

This clone was seen only once. This chain connects TRBV5-6 to TRBJ1-6; D perhaps matches TRBD1 (6 bases). The CDR3 covers 14 residues. V was cut by 4 bases and J by 7 bases, with 12 bases left in between. In germline, CDR1 is SGHDT, CDR2 YYEEEE. The CDR3 DNA follows: TGTGCCAGCAGCCAGGGGACTTTAAATTCACCCCTCCACTTT. Protein sequence: CASSQGTLNSPLHF.

The CDR3 reads CASSLDPGTDYNEQFF. Written as DNA, the CDR3 is TGCGCCAGCAGCTTGGACCCGGGGACAGACTACAATGAGCAGTTCTTC. This rearrangement joins TRBV5-1 to TRBJ2-1; 7 positions match TRBD1. The CDR3 loop spans 16 amino acids. V shed 0 bases and J 3 bases; nucleotides not matched to a gene: 6. Germline CDR1 is SGHRS and CDR2 is YFSETQ. Full variable domain (missing parts from reference TRBV5-1 and TRBJ2-1): KAGVTQTPRYLIKTRGQQVTLSCSPISGHRSVSWYQQTPGQGLQFLFEYFSETQRNKGNFPGRFSGRQFSNSRSEMNVSTLELGDSALYLCASSLDPGTDYNEQFFGPGTRLTVL.

The chain carries TRBV3-1 (or the pseudogene TRBV3-2) and TRBJ1-1; 10 bases map to TRBD1. V trimming: 3 bases; J trimming: 4 bases; junction bases outside the gene matches: 8. The V gene's germline CDR1 is LGHDT and CDR2 YNNKEL (reference sequence). The CDR3 spans 16 residues. CDR3 in amino acids: CASSQIPGQGTTEAFF. The CDR3 DNA reads as TGTGCCAGCAGCCAGATACCGGGACAGGGGACCACTGAAGCTTTCTTT.

V gene TRBV9 combines with J gene TRBJ2-7, with D perhaps TRBD1 (6 bases). Germline CDR1 SGDLS, CDR2 YYNGEE. With 3 bases removed from V and 0 bases from J, the gap between germline ends came to 10 bases. CDR3 size: 14 residues. Here the CDR3 DNA reads TGTGCCAGCAGCGCAGGGGACCGCTCCTACGAGCAGTACTTC. It translates to CASSAGDRSYEQYF. The full variable domain, in which reference TRBV9 and TRBJ2-7 provide the parts outside the CDR3, is DSGVTQTPKHLITATGQRVTLRCSPRSGDLSVYWYQQSLDQGLQFLIQYYNGEERAKGNILERFSAQQFPDLHSELNLSSLELGDSALYFCASSAGDRSYEQYFGPGTRLTVT.